Described below is a single T cell receptor (beta chain) sequence and its context. These data originate in a study of blood T cell repertoires in COVID-19. Whole-study context: Sites across the United States, Italy and Spain contributed samples from acute and convalescent COVID-19. T cells, B-cell-depleted T cells, or PBMCs provided the cDNA or gDNA that served as material.

Authors' analysis steps: Researchers report that nucleated cell counts were estimated from reference gene primer amplification. Clones were sequenced by immunoSEQ multiplex PCR, and TCRdb holds only the in-frame ones, with some missing. That table is the source of V, J and clone size, and D and trimming were worked out from the DNA. The sample lists around 230,000 clones, roughly 84% occurring once. V shed 11 bases, J shed 8 bases, and the junction held 3 bases outside the gene matches. The CDR3 runs 11 residues. The germline V gene encodes CDR1 MDHEN and CDR2 SYDVKM. The chain is built from TRBV28 and TRBJ1-4, with 9 bases aligning to TRBD1. The sequenced sample consisted of peripheral blood. The origin of this receptor is a man between 40 and 49 years old with acute or convalescent COVID-19. This CDR3 is CAGQGREKLFF. Written as DNA, the CDR3 is TGTGCCGGACAGGGGAGAGAAAAACTGTTTTTT.